This TCR beta chain was identified in a study of T cells of healthy individuals. V gave up 4 bases and J gave up 2 bases; unmatched junction bases: 4. CDR1 and CDR2 from the germline V gene are MGHRA and YSYEKL. This CDR3 region has 15 residues. TCRdb called the 5' RACE reads again in MiXCR, with one record for every CDR3 protein. Among fewer than 75,000 distinct CDR3 sequences listed, around 15% were seen once. The chain joins TRBV4-1 to TRBJ1-3, with 8 bases fitting TRBD1. The clonotype comes from a human donor in good health. This CDR3 reads CASSLPGQAGNTIYF. The DNA for the CDR3 is TGCGCCAGCAGCCTTCCGGGACAGGCTGGAAACACCATATATTTT.